What follows are 4 T cell receptor delta chains derived from one specimen sequenced in a study of γδ T cells in repeated Plasmodium falciparum infection. TCRdb used CATT to re-call clones from the multiplex PCR reads. The table lists tens of thousands of delta-chain clones, more than 0.85% of them singletons, with 9% to 10% in the top ten. Bulk repertoires came from Vgamma9/Vdelta2+ or Vdelta2-negative gammadelta T cells flow-sorted from PBMC. The source material was gamma-delta T cells from blood. The receptors shown here come from a pool of human donors (malaria-infected and uninfected, not separated).

In its sample, this clone was seen a few times. TCRdb lists the protein of a much larger clone for this DNA, which differs at residue 14, so this is likely a read error; the protein given here is translated from the DNA itself. The J gene went uncalled, whereas the V gene is TRDV2; TRDD3, the D gene given by the table, was not confirmed from the DNA. CDR1 and CDR2 from the germline V gene are GEAIGNYY and EKD. The CDR3 covers 16 residues. CDR3 DNA: TGTGCCTGTGACACCGTAGTCCGAGGGGATACCGATAAACCCATCTTT. As protein: CACDTVVRGDTDKPIF.

This clone has a handful of counts. TCRdb pairs this DNA with a much larger clone's protein that differs at residue 20, likely a read error; the protein shown was translated from the DNA. The chain employs TRDV1 and TRDJ1; no firm D call. The CDR3 is 21 amino acids. Germline CDR1 TSWWSYY, CDR2 QGS. The DNA for the CDR3 is TGTGCTCTTGGGGAATGTTCAGCAGAGGATTGTCGCTACTATTACACCGATAAACTCACCTTT. Protein product: CALGECSAEDCRYYYTDKLTF.

In the case of this clone: A far more abundant clone sits one base away, making this likely a read error. This sample also contains other DNA sequences that code for the same CDR3. The V gene is given as TRDV1, and no J gene call is available. CDR3 length equals 12 residues. The germline V gene has CDR1 TSWWSYY and CDR2 QGS. The CDR3 region has the DNA TGTGCTCTTGGGGAACCCCGAGGCGAGCTCATCTTT. Translated, it gives CALGEPRGELIF.

With regard to this clone: This DNA's translation differs at residue 6 from TCRdb's protein, which comes from a much larger clone; a read error is likely, and the protein shown is translated from the DNA. This chain joins TRDV2 and TRDJ1; D might be TRDD2 (6 bases). TCRdb carries no J gene annotation; the J gene was assigned here by matching the DNA with germline. CDR3 length: 17 residues. The V gene's germline CDR1 is GEAIGNYY and CDR2 EKD. Trimming removed 2 bases from V and 2 bases from J, with 20 bases in between. CDR3 amino acids: CACDKTFHLGCTDKLIF. The CDR3 DNA is TGTGCCTGTGACAAGACCTTCCACTTGGGGTGTACCGATAAACTCATCTTT.